This TCR beta chain was sequenced in a study of T cell responses to AZD1222 COVID-19 vaccine. Germline CDR1 and CDR2: MNHEY and SMNVEV (reference sequence). V lost 1 base and J lost 6; bases outside the gene matches: 2. The CDR3 covers 13 residues. Overall study findings and caveats: At study baseline, merely five or six AZD1222 recipients were seropositive.

This clone was recorded only once. What it recognizes is unknown. Sequencing was performed with immunoSEQ multiplex PCR; in TCRdb, only in-frame clones are kept and a portion is missing. The sample lists fewer than 150,000 clones; 87% were seen once. Sequenced material: peripheral blood, taken on day 0 of AZD1222 vaccination. The chain joins TRBV27 to TRBJ2-7, with TRBD1 identical over 8 bases. The receptor comes from an adult in good health. The CDR3 reads CASSLLTGGEQYF. CDR3 coding DNA: TGTGCCAGCAGTTTATTAACAGGGGGCGAGCAGTACTTC.